Only a few counts were recorded for the clone carrying this T cell receptor (beta chain). The data originate from a study of T cells after yellow fever vaccination. About the study: Fractions of low cell number were prepared using SMART-Seq v4 Ultra Low Input.

Germline V lookup: CDR1 LNHDA, CDR2 SQIVND (reference sequence). V was cut by 4 bases and J by 5 bases, with 15 bases left in between. The CDR3 totals 15 residues. TCRdb re-called the 5' RACE reads with MiXCR, one entry per CDR3 protein. The table records around 300,000 distinct CDR3 sequences, over 3.5% of them present only once. This specimen was PBMCs, taken 15 days after the yellow fever booster vaccination. The clonotype was recovered from a young man who received the YFV17D yellow fever vaccine. The chain recombines TRBV19 with TRBJ2-1; D uncertain. The CDR3 loop is CASSTGPGYDNEQFF. The CDR3 DNA follows: TGTGCCAGTAGTACTGGACCGGGTTACGACAATGAGCAGTTCTTC.